This TCR beta chain was captured by sequencing in a study of cytomegalovirus exposure and HLA in healthy donors. Findings and limits, study-wide: Roughly 170 TCR beta chains were listed as cytomegalovirus-associated.

CDR1 is PRHDT, CDR2 FYEKMQ, per germline (reference sequence). This CDR3 comprises 17 residues. With 5 bases clipped from V and 7 bases from J, the junction kept 12 bases outside the gene matches. With 60 Vbeta and 13 Jbeta primers, the PCR was carried out. Repertoires were generated with immunoSEQ multiplex PCR, while TCRdb's copy carries only in-frame clones and drops some. The profile shows some 130,000 clones, less than 10% of them singletons. There are a few counts of this clone. Its antigen is not identified. This TCR was recovered from a man in his forties or fifties in good health and CMV-seronegative. The chain couples TRBV13 to TRBJ2-3, with 13 bases aligning to TRBD2. Sequencing used PBMCs. The CDR3 is CASSGTSGGVVSYTQYF. The CDR3 DNA sequence: TGTGCCAGCAGCGGTACTAGCGGGGGGGTTGTATCGTATACGCAGTATTTT.